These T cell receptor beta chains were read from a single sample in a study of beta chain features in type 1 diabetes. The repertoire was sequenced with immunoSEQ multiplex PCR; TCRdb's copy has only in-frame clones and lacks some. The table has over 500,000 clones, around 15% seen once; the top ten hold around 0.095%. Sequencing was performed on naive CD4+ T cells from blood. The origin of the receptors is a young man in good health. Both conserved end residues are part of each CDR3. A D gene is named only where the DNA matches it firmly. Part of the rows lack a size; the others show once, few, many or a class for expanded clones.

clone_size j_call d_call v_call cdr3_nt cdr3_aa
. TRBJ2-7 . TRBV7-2 TGTGCCAGCAGCTTAGCGCTGCTAGGATTTGTGTACGAGCAGTACTTC CASSLALLGFVYEQYF
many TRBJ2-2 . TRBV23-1 TGCGCCAGCAGTCAATCAATACAGCGCAACACCGGGGAGCTGTTTTTT CASSQSIQRNTGELFF
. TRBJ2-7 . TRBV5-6 TGTGCCAGCAGCTTGGGACAGCGGATAATCTACGAGCAGTACTTC CASSLGQRIIYEQYF
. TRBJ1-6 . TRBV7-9 TGTGCCAGCAGCTTCAGCGATTTTCGTTCACCCCTCCACTTT CASSFSDFRSPLHF
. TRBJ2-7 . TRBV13 TGTGCCAGCAGCCTCCGGAAGCTAGCGACCCCCTCCTACGAGCAGTACTTC CASSLRKLATPSYEQYF
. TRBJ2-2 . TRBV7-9 TGTGCCAGCAGCTTAGCGTTACAGATGAACACCGGGGAGCTGTTTTTT CASSLALQMNTGELFF
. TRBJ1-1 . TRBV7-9 TGTGCCAGCAGCTTAGTGGGGGACACTGAAGCTTTCTTT CASSLVGDTEAFF
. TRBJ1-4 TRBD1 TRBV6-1 TGTGCCAGCAGTGAAGGGAGGGGGCGCGGATCATGGACTAATGAAAAACTGTTTTTT CASSEGRGRGSWTNEKLFF
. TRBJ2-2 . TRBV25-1 TGTGCCAGCAGTGATTTTGGACACGAGAACACCGGGGAGCTGTTTTTT CASSDFGHENTGELFF
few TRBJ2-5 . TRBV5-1 TGCGCCAGCAGCTTTGAGGCAGACCTCCGAGAGACCCAGTACTTC CASSFEADLRETQYF
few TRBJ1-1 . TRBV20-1 TGCAGTGCCGCCGGACAGAAGGCTTTCTTT CSAAGQKAFF